A single TCR beta chain is shown here with its context. Its antigen is undetermined. This sample is drawn from a study of T cell responses to AZD1222 COVID-19 vaccine. Assay used: immunoSEQ multiplex PCR; TCRdb lists only in-frame clones, some missing. This sample has 130,000 or so clones, with over 90% found just once. V trimming: 5 bases; J trimming: 0 bases; junction bases outside the gene matches: 6. Germline V CDR1 and CDR2: SGHVS, FQNEAQ. This CDR3 spans 18 amino acids. Study results and caveats: Spike-specific TCR breadth and depth were elevated following two AZD1222 doses. Mostly white British, mostly female donors; authors suggested clonal diversity may be underestimated.

The sample was peripheral blood, taken on day 0 of AZD1222 vaccination. This rearrangement joins TRBV7-8 to TRBJ2-2; 13 nucleotides line up with TRBD2. The TCR originated in an adult in good health. The CDR3 coding sequence is TGTGCCAGCAGCCCGGGACTAGCGGGACAGGCGAACACCGGGGAGCTGTTTTTT. Translating it yields CASSPGLAGQANTGELFF. The variable domain in full, completed from reference TRBV7-8 and TRBJ2-2, reads GAGVSQSPRYKVAKRGQDVALRCDPISGHVSLFWYQQALGQGPEFLTYFQNEAQLDKSGLPSDRFFAERPEGSVSTLKIQRTQQEDSAVYLCASSPGLAGQANTGELFFGEGSRLTVL.